Below are 32 T cell receptor beta chains sequenced from a single sample in a study of response to subunit inactivated influenza vaccine. TCRdb processed the RT-PCR reads anew with MiXCR; each CDR3 protein has one entry. The sample carries fewer than 650,000 distinct CDR3 sequences, 10% to 15% recorded once. The specimen comprised PBMCs from blood, sampled roughly 46 days after vaccination. The receptors come from a man between 45 and 60 years old who received an inactivated influenza vaccine.

The V call is TRBV5-1, the J call TRBJ1-2, with unresolved D. In germline, CDR1 is SGHRS, CDR2 YFSETQ. Deletions cut 4 bases from V and 8 bases from J, with 12 bases between. The CDR3 extends over 12 amino acids. CDR3 nucleotide sequence: TGCGCCAGCAGCGTGGGATCCGAGGGCTACACCTTC. Translation: CASSVGSEGYTF. The whole variable domain, remainder taken from reference TRBV5-1 and TRBJ1-2, is KAGVTQTPRYLIKTRGQQVTLSCSPISGHRSVSWYQQTPGQGLQFLFEYFSETQRNKGNFPGRFSGRQFSNSRSEMNVSTLELGDSALYLCASSVGSEGYTFGSGTRLTVV.

The rearrangement uses TRBV6-2 or TRBV6-3 and TRBJ2-1; the match to TRBD2 covers 11 bases. Trimming took 2 bases from V and 4 from J; bases not matched to a gene: 13. This CDR3 has 19 amino acids. Germline V gene lookup returns CDR1 MNHEY and CDR2 SVGEGT. The CDR3 sequence: CASSYRAGGSGRVYNEQFF. The DNA for the CDR3 is TGTGCCAGCAGTTACAGGGCCGGAGGTAGCGGGAGGGTGTACAATGAGCAGTTCTTC.

V usage is TRBV25-1 and J usage is TRBJ2-2; TRBD1 agrees at 8 bases. The CDR3 length is 16 residues. Germline V gene sequence: CDR1 MGHDK, CDR2 SYGVNS. J was trimmed by 0 bases and V by 4 bases; bases with no gene match: 4. The CDR3 sequence: CASSAQTGANTGELFF. DNA of the CDR3: TGTGCCAGCAGTGCGCAGACAGGGGCGAACACCGGGGAGCTGTTTTTT.

The chain is built from TRBV6-5 and TRBJ1-1; D gene ambiguous. The CDR3 contains 11 residues. CDR1 and CDR2 from the germline V gene are MNHEY and SVGAGI. Trimming took 8 bases from V and 4 from J, leaving 8 bases between them. Written as DNA, the CDR3 is TGTGCCAGCCTTAGGGCCACTGAAGCTTTCTTT. Translated, it gives CASLRATEAFF.

The chain is built from TRBV3-1 and TRBJ2-1; D may be TRBD1 (6 bases). Trimming cost V 0 bases and J 7 bases, with 16 bases left between them. CDR3 size: 16 residues. The germline gives CDR1 LGHDT, CDR2 YNNKEL (reference sequence). CDR3 sequence reads: CASSQDWRTDRNEQFF. The CDR3 DNA is TGTGCCAGCAGCCAAGACTGGCGGACAGACCGGAATGAGCAGTTCTTC.

The chain carries TRBV7-8 and TRBJ2-3; 9 bases are shared with TRBD1. J was trimmed by 5 bases and V by 4 bases; bases with no gene match: 16. The CDR3 runs to 18 residues. Looked up from germline, CDR1 is SGHVS and CDR2 is FQNEAQ. This chain's CDR3 is CASSSRWGQGSSRDTQYF. CDR3 DNA: TGTGCCAGCAGCTCCCGATGGGGACAGGGTTCCTCTAGAGATACGCAGTATTTT. The whole variable domain, filled in from reference TRBV7-8 and TRBJ2-3, reads GAGVSQSPRYKVAKRGQDVALRCDPISGHVSLFWYQQALGQGPEFLTYFQNEAQLDKSGLPSDRFFAERPEGSVSTLKIQRTQQEDSAVYLCASSSRWGQGSSRDTQYFGPGTRLTVL.

This clonotype was seen more than once but under ten times. The chain combines TRBV20-1 with TRBJ2-1; TRBD2 agrees at 9 bases. J gave up 2 bases and V 5 bases, and 7 bases lay outside the gene matches. There are 15 residues in the CDR3. CDR1 DFQATT and CDR2 SNEGSKA come from the germline V gene (reference sequence). DNA of the CDR3: TGCAGTGCTTGGAAGACTAGCGGAACCTACAATGAGCAGTTCTTC. Amino acid sequence: CSAWKTSGTYNEQFF.

This chain uses TRBV14 with TRBJ2-5; a possible D gene is TRBD2 (5 bases). This CDR3 has 13 residues. V lost 2 bases to trimming and J lost 7 bases, with 11 bases between them. Per the germline V gene, CDR1 is SGHDN and CDR2 is FVKESK. This CDR3 reads CASSQIGRGTQYF. For the CDR3, the DNA is TGTGCCAGCAGCCAAATTGGACGGGGGACCCAGTACTTC.

The chain employs TRBV12-3 or TRBV12-4 and TRBJ2-7, with 8 bases fitting TRBD2. CDR3 length equals 14 residues. V trimming: 6 bases; J trimming: 2 bases; junction bases outside the gene matches: 6. This chain's CDR3 is CASSISGGAYEQYF. CDR3 DNA: TGTGCCAGCAGCATTTCGGGAGGGGCCTACGAGCAGTACTTC.

This chain links TRBV7-2 with TRBJ2-5; 8 nucleotides agree with TRBD2. Trimming took 1 base from V and 2 from J; bases not matched to a gene: 6. The CDR3 contains 16 residues. Germline CDR1 reads SGHTA; CDR2 reads FQGNSA. The DNA for the CDR3 is TGTGCCAGCAGCTTAGATAGCGGGACGACACAAGAGACCCAGTACTTC. This gives the protein CASSLDSGTTQETQYF.

This chain uses TRBV28 with TRBJ2-7; 8 bases agree with TRBD1. Trimming took 5 bases from V and 3 from J; bases not matched to a gene: 6. Germline V gene data show CDR1 as MDHEN and CDR2 as SYDVKM. This CDR3 is built from 14 residues. This chain's CDR3 is CASSPTGTGYEQYF. CDR3 sequence (DNA): TGTGCCAGCAGTCCGACCGGGACAGGCTACGAGCAGTACTTC.

A few counts support this clonotype. This sequence joins TRBV12-3 or TRBV12-4 and TRBJ2-1; D perhaps matches TRBD2 (5 bases). This CDR3 contains 16 residues. Trimming left V 3 bases short and J 0 bases short, with 12 bases between. The CDR3 region is CASSFPASRSYNEQFF. The CDR3 DNA reads TGTGCCAGCAGTTTCCCGGCTAGCCGCTCCTACAATGAGCAGTTCTTC.

This clonotype was picked up a small number of times. This chain uses TRBV9 with TRBJ2-1; 12 bases map to TRBD2. The CDR3 loop spans 15 amino acids. The germline V gene has CDR1 SGDLS and CDR2 YYNGEE. Trimming removed 2 bases from V and 6 bases from J; junction bases left unmatched: 3. In DNA, the CDR3 is TGTGCCAGCAGCGTTACTAGCGGGAGGACCAATGAGCAGTTCTTC. The encoded protein is CASSVTSGRTNEQFF.

This clonotype was picked up one time. CDR3 DNA: TGCGCCAGCAGAACAGATTCCTACACCGGGGAGCTGTTTTTT. Protein product: CASRTDSYTGELFF. The V gene is TRBV4-3, the J gene TRBJ2-2; D is uncertain. Germline V gene sequence: CDR1 LGHNA, CDR2 YSLEER. The V end was cut by 6 bases, the J end by 3 bases, with 11 bases between. The CDR3 has 14 residues.

This clonotype was detected only a few times. J is TRBJ1-3 and V is TRBV13, with TRBD1 as a possible D gene (5 bases). CDR3 length: 14 amino acids. The V gene lost 3 bases and the J gene lost 4 bases, with 10 bases spanning the gap. CDR1 PRHDT and CDR2 FYEKMQ come from the germline V gene (reference sequence). Here the CDR3 DNA reads TGTGCCAGCAGCTTCGGGGCAGAAGGAAACACCATATATTTT. It is translated as CASSFGAEGNTIYF.

This clonotype was picked up a small number of times. V usage is TRBV5-1 and J usage is TRBJ2-3; D might be TRBD1 (6 bases). The CDR3 runs to 16 residues. Germline-derived CDR1 and CDR2 are SGHRS and YFSETQ. The V end lost 3 bases, the J end lost 6 bases, and 20 bases lay between the germline ends. The CDR3 reads CASSSLGAPDADTQYF. Written as DNA, the CDR3 is TGCGCCAGCAGCTCGTTGGGGGCACCCGACGCGGATACGCAGTATTTT.

The rearrangement joins TRBV18 to TRBJ2-2; 8 bases align to TRBD2. The V and J ends lost 2 bases and 6 bases, in that order; junction bases with no gene match: 11. The CDR3 runs 17 residues. CDR1 KGHSH and CDR2 LQKENI come from the germline V gene. CDR3 sequence: CASSPGPGTSLSGELFF. The DNA of the CDR3 is TGTGCCAGCTCACCAGGACCCGGGACTAGTCTCTCCGGGGAGCTGTTTTTT.

The genes are TRBV20-1 and TRBJ1-2, with a tentative D call TRBD1 (5 bases). Germline V gene lookup returns CDR1 DFQATT and CDR2 SNEGSKA (reference sequence). V lost 1 base to trimming and J lost 2 bases, with 11 bases between them. There are 14 residues in the CDR3. The CDR3, as DNA: TGCAGTGCTAGAGTCGTACAGGAGAACTATGGCTACACCTTC. Protein: CSARVVQENYGYTF.

This clonotype occurred once. The chain carries TRBV11-1 and TRBJ2-3; the match to TRBD2 covers 7 bases. J gave up 6 bases and V 0 bases, and 9 bases lay outside the gene matches. Looked up from germline, CDR1 is SGHAT and CDR2 is FQDESV (reference sequence). The length of the CDR3 is 16 residues. CDR3 nucleotides: TGTGCCAGCAGCTTAGCGCAACTAGCGCCAGGTGATACGCAGTATTTT. It codes for CASSLAQLAPGDTQYF. Looking up the rest from reference TRBV11-1 and TRBJ2-3 gives the full variable domain: EAEVAQSPRYKITEKSQAVAFWCDPISGHATLYWYRQILGQGPELLVQFQDESVVDDSQLPKDRFSAERLKGVDSTLKIQPAELGDSAMYLCASSLAQLAPGDTQYFGPGTRLTVL.

This clonotype has a count of ten or more. The J gene is TRBJ1-5, the V gene TRBV12-3 or TRBV12-4; D unresolved. V was shortened by 4 bases and J by 9 bases, with 10 bases between the two germline ends. The CDR3 extends over 12 amino acids. Here the CDR3 reads CASSYGNGPQHF. CDR3 DNA sequence: TGTGCCAGCAGTTATGGTAACGGGCCCCAGCATTTT.

This clonotype showed up just a few times. The chain links TRBV6-5 to TRBJ1-1; possible D gene TRBD1, 6 bases. CDR1 MNHEY and CDR2 SVGAGI come from the germline V gene. The V and J ends lost 2 bases and 1 base respectively, with 17 bases between them. The CDR3 is 17 residues long. CDR3 bases: TGTGCCAGCAGTTACACGGGGTATCGAGGGGGGAACACTGAAGCTTTCTTT. It translates to CASSYTGYRGGNTEAFF.

The sample holds many counts of this clonotype. V gene TRBV11-2 combines with J gene TRBJ2-5; no reliable D call. With 4 bases removed from V and 4 bases from J, the gap between germline ends came to 19 bases. CDR3 length equals 16 residues. Germline assignment: CDR1 SGHAT and CDR2 FQNNGV. The CDR3 DNA reads TGTGCCAGCAGCTCACTCTACCAGGATGTGCGAGAGACCCAGTACTTC. Encoded protein: CASSSLYQDVRETQYF.

This clonotype was detected only a few times. The gene calls are TRBV25-1 and TRBJ2-7, with TRBD2 identical over 9 bases. This CDR3 is 15 amino acids long. Germline V gene lookup returns CDR1 MGHDK and CDR2 SYGVNS. The junction had 8 bases not matched to a gene; V was cut back by 2 bases and J by 6 bases. CDR3 in amino acids: CASSEAGLAGREQYF. The DNA for the CDR3 is TGTGCCAGCAGTGAAGCGGGACTAGCTGGCCGCGAGCAGTACTTC.

V usage is TRBV20-1 and J usage is TRBJ1-1; D unclear. The length of the CDR3 is 14 residues. The V gene lost 4 bases and the J gene lost 1 base, with 13 bases spanning the gap. Germline CDR1 and CDR2: DFQATT and SNEGSKA (reference sequence). The CDR3: CSATPLDGNTEAFF. The CDR3 region has the DNA TGCAGTGCTACACCCCTGGACGGGAACACTGAAGCTTTCTTT.

The chain employs TRBV5-6 and TRBJ2-3; 7 bases line up with TRBD2. V lost 4 bases and J lost 2; bases outside the gene matches: 10. Germline assignment: CDR1 SGHDT and CDR2 YYEEEE. The CDR3 consists of 16 residues. CDR3 amino acids: CASSPFLSGDTDTQYF. In DNA, the CDR3 is TGTGCCAGCAGCCCCTTCTTGAGCGGGGACACAGATACGCAGTATTTT.

The chain carries TRBV20-1 and TRBJ2-1, with D perhaps matching TRBD2 (5 bases). CDR1 is DFQATT and CDR2 is SNEGSKA in the germline V gene (reference sequence). The CDR3 loop spans 14 amino acids. Trimming took off 6 bases at V and 2 bases at J, with 14 bases between the two ends. CDR3 sequence: CSAHPTGAYNEQFF. CDR3 DNA: TGCAGTGCCCACCCTACCGGGGCCTACAATGAGCAGTTCTTC.

This clonotype showed up many times. The V and J genes are TRBV12-3 or TRBV12-4 and TRBJ2-3; maybe TRBD1 (5 bases). The CDR3 has 15 residues. Trimming left V 4 bases short and J 4 bases short, with 15 bases between. The CDR3, as DNA: TGTGCCAGCAGTTCAGGTCTGGTAGGGGCAGATACGCAGTATTTT. Encoded protein: CASSSGLVGADTQYF.

This clonotype was counted ten times or more. J is TRBJ2-3 and V is TRBV5-1, with 9 bases that match TRBD2. There are 16 residues in the CDR3. CDR1 is SGHRS, CDR2 YFSETQ, per germline. V was clipped by 0 bases and J by 0 bases; unmatched bases: 2. The CDR3 loop is CASSLGLAESTDTQYF. In DNA form, the CDR3 reads TGCGCCAGCAGCTTGGGACTAGCGGAAAGCACAGATACGCAGTATTTT.

This clonotype occurred a few times. The chain couples TRBV19 to TRBJ2-7; no definite D call. Trimming shortened V by 3 bases and J by 5 bases, and 17 bases separated the two germline ends. The germline V gene encodes CDR1 LNHDA and CDR2 SQIVND (reference sequence). The CDR3 totals 15 residues. The CDR3: CASSINSISTHEQYF. CDR3 nucleotide sequence: TGTGCCAGTAGTATCAATAGCATCAGTACGCACGAGCAGTACTTC.

This clonotype was seen a few times. This sequence joins TRBV12-3 or TRBV12-4 and TRBJ1-2; D is possibly TRBD1 (6 bases). V was clipped by 8 bases and J by 4 bases, with 23 bases between them. The CDR3 length is 16 residues. CDR3 DNA: TGTGCCAGCCTCCCGGCAGGGGAAGGAATTAGCTATGGCTACACCTTC. The encoded protein is CASLPAGEGISYGYTF.

The chain links TRBV12-3 or TRBV12-4 to TRBJ2-7; the D gene is possibly TRBD2 (5 bases). This CDR3 is 13 amino acids long. The V end was cut by 2 bases, the J end by 5 bases, with 10 bases between. In DNA form, the CDR3 reads TGTGCCAGCAGTTTAACAGCGGCCCACGAGCAGTACTTC. Its translation is CASSLTAAHEQYF.

This clonotype was counted a few times. This sequence joins TRBV7-2 and TRBJ2-4, with D perhaps being TRBD1 or TRBD2 (5 bases each). This CDR3 comprises 17 residues. V lost 5 bases and J lost 3, with 20 bases in between. Germline CDR1 SGHTA, CDR2 FQGNSA. The CDR3 here is CASSGFSLGDGKNIQYF. The CDR3 DNA is TGTGCCAGCAGCGGGTTTAGTTTGGGGGATGGCAAAAACATTCAGTACTTC.